This TCR beta chain was profiled in a study of blood T cells in healthy people across ages. Study as a whole: There was about one barcoded beta molecule captured by template switching per two T cells. Study results and caveats: Roughly linear age-related decline in beta diversity appeared, significant by age about 37.

A minimum of 6 micrograms of total RNA was extracted per sample. It was with a sample-barcoded 5' primer and a J-beta primer mix that a second PCR of roughly 6 to 11 cycles was run. TCRdb reprocessed the 5' RACE reads via MiXCR and lists one record per CDR3 protein. The sample yields 700,000 to 950,000 distinct CDR3 sequences, about 40% seen once. Per the germline V gene, CDR1 is SGHVS and CDR2 is FQNEAQ. This CDR3 has 14 residues. V dropped 1 base and J dropped 5 bases, with 9 bases sitting between them. A remark on this clonotype: Its target is not known.

V usage is TRBV7-8 and J usage is TRBJ2-1; D gene uncertain. The origin of this receptor is a woman aged 55-75 years in good health. The sequenced material came from blood. DNA for the CDR3: TGTGCCAGCAGCTTAGTGGCAACCAACAATGAGCAGTTCTTC. Amino acid sequence: CASSLVATNNEQFF.